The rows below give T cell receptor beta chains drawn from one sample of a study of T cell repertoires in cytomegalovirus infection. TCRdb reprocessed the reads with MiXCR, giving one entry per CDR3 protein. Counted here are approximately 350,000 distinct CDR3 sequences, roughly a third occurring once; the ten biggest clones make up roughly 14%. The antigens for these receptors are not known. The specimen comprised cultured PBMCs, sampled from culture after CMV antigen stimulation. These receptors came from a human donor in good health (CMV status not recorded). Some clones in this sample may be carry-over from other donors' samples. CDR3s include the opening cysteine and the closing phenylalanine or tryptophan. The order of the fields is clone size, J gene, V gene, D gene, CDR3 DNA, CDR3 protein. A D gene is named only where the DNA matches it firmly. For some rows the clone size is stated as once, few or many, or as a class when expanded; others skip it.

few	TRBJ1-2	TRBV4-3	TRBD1	TGCGCCAGCAGCCAGTCCCTGACAGGGACTCGTGGCTACACCTTC	CASSQSLTGTRGYTF
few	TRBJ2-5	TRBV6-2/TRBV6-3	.	TGTGCCAGCACACAACCACCCTTGGAGACCCAGTACTTC	CASTQPPLETQYF
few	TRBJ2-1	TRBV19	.	TGTGCCAGTAGTATGGAGCCCCCACGAAATGAGCAGTTCTTC	CASSMEPPRNEQFF
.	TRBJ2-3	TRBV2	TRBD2	TGTGCCACCCAGGGGGACGGCCGAGCGGGAGGAATCACAGATACGCAGTATTTT	CATQGDGRAGGITDTQYF
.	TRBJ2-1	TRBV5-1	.	TGCGCCAGCAGCTTCGTGACTAGCTCCTACAATGAGCAGTTCTTC	CASSFVTSSYNEQFF
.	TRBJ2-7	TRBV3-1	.	TGTGCCAGCAGCATGGGGAGTACCTACGAGCAGTACTTC	CASSMGSTYEQYF
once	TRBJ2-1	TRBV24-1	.	TGTGCCACCAGCGGTGCCAACACCTACAATGAGCAGTTCTTC	CATSGANTYNEQFF
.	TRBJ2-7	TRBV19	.	TGTGCCAGTAGTACTCGGTCGTTTCCCTACGAGCAGTACTTC	CASSTRSFPYEQYF
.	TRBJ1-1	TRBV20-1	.	TGCAGTGCTACCACTACAGGATCTAACACTGAAGCTTTCTTT	CSATTTGSNTEAFF
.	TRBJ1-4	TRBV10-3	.	TGTGCCATCAGTGTGAATGGCAGAAATAATGAAAAACTGTTTTTT	CAISVNGRNNEKLFF
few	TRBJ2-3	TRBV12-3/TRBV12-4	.	TGTGCCAGCAGGTTCCGAGATACGCAGTATTTT	CASRFRDTQYF
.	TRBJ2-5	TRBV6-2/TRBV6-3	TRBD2	TGTGCCAGCAGATCGACCGGGACTAGTGGGGAGACCCAGTACTTC	CASRSTGTSGETQYF
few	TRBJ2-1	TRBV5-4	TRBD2	TGTGCCAGCGGGTACGGATGGACTAGCGGCAACAATGAGCAGTTCTTC	CASGYGWTSGNNEQFF
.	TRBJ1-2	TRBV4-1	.	TGCGCCAGCAGCCAAGTTCATGAGACCTATGGCTACACCTTC	CASSQVHETYGYTF
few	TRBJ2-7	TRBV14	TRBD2	TGTGCCAGCAGCCGACTAGCGGGAGCGAGTGAGCAGTACTTC	CASSRLAGASEQYF